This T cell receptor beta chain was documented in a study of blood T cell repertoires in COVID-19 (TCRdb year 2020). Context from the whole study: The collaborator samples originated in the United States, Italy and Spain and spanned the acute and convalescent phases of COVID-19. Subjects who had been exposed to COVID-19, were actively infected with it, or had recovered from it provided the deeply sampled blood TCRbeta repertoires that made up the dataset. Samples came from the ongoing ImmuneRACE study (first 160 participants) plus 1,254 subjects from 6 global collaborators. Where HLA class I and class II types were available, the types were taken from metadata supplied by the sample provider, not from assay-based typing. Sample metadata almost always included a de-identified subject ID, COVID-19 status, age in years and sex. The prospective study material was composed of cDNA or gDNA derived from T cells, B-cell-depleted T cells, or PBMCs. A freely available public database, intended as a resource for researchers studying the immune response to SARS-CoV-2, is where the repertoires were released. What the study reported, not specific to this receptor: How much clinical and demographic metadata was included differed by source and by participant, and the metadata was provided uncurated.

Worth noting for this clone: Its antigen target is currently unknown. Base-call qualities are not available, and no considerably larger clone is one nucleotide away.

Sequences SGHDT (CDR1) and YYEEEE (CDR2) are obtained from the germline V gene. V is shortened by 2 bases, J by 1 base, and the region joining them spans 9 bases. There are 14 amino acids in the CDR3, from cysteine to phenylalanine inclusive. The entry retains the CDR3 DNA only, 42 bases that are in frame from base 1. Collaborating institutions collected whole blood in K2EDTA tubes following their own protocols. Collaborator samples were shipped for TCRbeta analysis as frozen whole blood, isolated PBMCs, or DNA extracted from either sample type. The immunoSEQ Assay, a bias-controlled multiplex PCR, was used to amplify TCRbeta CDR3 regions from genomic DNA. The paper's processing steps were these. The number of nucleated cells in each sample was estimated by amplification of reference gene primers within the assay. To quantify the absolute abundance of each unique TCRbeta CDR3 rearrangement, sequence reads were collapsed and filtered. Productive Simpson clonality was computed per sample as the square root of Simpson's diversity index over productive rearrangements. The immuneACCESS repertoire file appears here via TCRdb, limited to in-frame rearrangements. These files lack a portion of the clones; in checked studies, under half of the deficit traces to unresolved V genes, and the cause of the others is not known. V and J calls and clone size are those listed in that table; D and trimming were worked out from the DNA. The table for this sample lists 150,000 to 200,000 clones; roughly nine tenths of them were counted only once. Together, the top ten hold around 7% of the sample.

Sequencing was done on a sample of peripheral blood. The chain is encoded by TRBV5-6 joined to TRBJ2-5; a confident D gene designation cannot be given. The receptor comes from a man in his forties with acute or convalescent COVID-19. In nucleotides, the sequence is TGTGCCAGCAGCTTCGGGTTAGGCCAAGAGACCCAGTACTTC. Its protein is CASSFGLGQETQYF.